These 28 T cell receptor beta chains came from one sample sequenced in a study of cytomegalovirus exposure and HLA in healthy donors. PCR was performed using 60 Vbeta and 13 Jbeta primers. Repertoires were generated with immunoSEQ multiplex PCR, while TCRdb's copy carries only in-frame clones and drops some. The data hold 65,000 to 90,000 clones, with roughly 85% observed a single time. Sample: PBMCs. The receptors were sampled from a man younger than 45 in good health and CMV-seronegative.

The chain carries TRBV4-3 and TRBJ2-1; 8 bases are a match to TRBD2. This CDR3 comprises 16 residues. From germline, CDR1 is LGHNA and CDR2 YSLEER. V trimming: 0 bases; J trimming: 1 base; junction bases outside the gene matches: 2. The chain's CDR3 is CASSQESGGSYNEQFF. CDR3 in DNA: TGCGCCAGCAGCCAAGAAAGCGGGGGTTCCTACAATGAGCAGTTCTTC.

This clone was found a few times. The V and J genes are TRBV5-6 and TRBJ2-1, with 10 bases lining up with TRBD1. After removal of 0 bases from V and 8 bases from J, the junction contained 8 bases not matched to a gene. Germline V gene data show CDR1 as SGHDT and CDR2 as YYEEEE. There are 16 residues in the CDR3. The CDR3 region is CASSLVPGQGFYEQFF. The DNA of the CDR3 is TGTGCCAGCAGCTTGGTCCCGGGACAGGGGTTTTATGAGCAGTTCTTC.

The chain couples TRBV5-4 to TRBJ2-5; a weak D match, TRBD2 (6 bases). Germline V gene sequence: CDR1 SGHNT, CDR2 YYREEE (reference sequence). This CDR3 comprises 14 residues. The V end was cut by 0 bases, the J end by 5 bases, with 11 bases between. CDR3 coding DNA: TGTGCCAGCAGCTTGGGGAGGGGCTCGGAGACCCAGTACTTC. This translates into CASSLGRGSETQYF.

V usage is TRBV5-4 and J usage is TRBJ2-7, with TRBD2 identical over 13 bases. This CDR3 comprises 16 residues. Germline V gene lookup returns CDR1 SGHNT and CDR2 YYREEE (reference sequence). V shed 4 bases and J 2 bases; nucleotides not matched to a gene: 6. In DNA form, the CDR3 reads TGTGCCAGCAGCGCAGGACTAGCGGGGGACCCCTACGAGCAGTACTTC. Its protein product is CASSAGLAGDPYEQYF.

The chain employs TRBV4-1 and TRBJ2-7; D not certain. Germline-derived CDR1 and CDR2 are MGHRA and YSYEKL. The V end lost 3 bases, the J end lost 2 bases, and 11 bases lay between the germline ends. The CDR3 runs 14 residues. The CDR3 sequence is CASSQASETYEQYF. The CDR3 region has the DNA TGCGCCAGCAGCCAGGCCAGCGAAACCTACGAGCAGTACTTC.

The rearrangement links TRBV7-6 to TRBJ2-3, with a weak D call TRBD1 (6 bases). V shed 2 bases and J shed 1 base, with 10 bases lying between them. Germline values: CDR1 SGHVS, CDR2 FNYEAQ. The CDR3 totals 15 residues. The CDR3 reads CASSLKQGGTDTQYF. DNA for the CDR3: TGTGCCAGCAGCTTAAAACAGGGCGGCACAGATACGCAGTATTTT.

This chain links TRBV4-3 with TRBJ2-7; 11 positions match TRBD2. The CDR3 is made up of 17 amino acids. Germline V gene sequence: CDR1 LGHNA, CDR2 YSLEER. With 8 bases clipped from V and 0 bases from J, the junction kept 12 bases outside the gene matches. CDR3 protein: CASRPLAGGILSYEQYF. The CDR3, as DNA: TGCGCCAGCCGCCCCCTAGCGGGGGGCATCCTCTCCTACGAGCAGTACTTC.

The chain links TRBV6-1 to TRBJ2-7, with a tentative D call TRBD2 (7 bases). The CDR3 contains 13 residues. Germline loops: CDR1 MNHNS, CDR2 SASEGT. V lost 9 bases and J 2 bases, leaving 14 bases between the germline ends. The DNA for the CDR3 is TGTGCCAGTGAGAAGGGGGGGACCTACGAGCAGTACTTC. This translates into CASEKGGTYEQYF.

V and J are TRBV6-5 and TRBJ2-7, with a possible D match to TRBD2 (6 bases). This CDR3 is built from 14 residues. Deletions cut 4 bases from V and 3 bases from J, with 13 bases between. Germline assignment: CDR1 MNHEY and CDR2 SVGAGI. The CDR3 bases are TGTGCCAGCAGTTCGTATAGCGGCTACTACGAGCAGTACTTC. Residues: CASSSYSGYYEQYF.

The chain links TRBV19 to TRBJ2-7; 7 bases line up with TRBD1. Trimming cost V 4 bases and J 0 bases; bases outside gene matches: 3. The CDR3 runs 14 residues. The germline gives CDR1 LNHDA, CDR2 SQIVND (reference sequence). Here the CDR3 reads CASSKQGFSYEQYF. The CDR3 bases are TGTGCCAGTAGTAAACAGGGGTTCTCCTACGAGCAGTACTTC.

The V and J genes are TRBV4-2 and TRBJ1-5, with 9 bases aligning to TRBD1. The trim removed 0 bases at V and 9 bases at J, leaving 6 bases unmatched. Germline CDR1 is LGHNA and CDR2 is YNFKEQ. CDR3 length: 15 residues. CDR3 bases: TGTGCCAGCAGCCAAGAGGGACAGGGCCATGGGCCCCAGCATTTT. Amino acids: CASSQEGQGHGPQHF.

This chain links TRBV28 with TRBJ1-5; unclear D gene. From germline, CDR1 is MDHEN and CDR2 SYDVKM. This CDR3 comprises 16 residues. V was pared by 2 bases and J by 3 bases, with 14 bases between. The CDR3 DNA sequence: TGTGCCAGCAGTTTAAGGTCAGCGCCCTCCAATCAGCCCCAGCATTTT. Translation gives CASSLRSAPSNQPQHF.

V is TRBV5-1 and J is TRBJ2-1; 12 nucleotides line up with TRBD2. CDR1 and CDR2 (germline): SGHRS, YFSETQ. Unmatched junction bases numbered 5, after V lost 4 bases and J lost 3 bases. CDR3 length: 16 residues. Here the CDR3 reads CASSLGTSGRYNEQFF. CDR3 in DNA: TGCGCCAGCAGCCTAGGGACTAGCGGGCGCTACAATGAGCAGTTCTTC.

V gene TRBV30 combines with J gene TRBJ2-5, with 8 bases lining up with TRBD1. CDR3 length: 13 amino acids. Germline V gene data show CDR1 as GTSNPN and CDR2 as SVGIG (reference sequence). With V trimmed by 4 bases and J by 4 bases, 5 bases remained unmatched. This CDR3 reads CAWNRDRRETQYF. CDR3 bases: TGTGCCTGGAACCGGGACAGGAGAGAGACCCAGTACTTC.

CDR3 sequence: CASSKGLVRGSYEQYF. CDR3 in DNA: TGTGCCAGTAGTAAAGGACTAGTTAGGGGCTCCTACGAGCAGTACTTC. This chain joins TRBV19 and TRBJ2-7; TRBD2 agrees at 7 bases. J lost 0 bases, V lost 4 bases, and 9 bases had no gene match. This CDR3 is 16 amino acids long. Germline V gene data show CDR1 as LNHDA and CDR2 as SQIVND (reference sequence).

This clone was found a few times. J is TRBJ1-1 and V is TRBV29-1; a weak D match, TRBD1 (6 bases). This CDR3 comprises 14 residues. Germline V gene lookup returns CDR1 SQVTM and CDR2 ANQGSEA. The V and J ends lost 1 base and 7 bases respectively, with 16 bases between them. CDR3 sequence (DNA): TGCAGCGTTGAAGTCATGGACAGCCGGGGTGAAGCTTTCTTT. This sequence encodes CSVEVMDSRGEAFF. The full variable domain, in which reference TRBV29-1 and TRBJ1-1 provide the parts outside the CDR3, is SAVISQKPSRDICQRGTSLTIQCQVDSQVTMMFWYRQQPGQSLTLIATANQGSEATYESGFVIDKFPISRPNLTFSTLTVSNMSPEDSSIYLCSVEVMDSRGEAFFGQGTRLTVV.

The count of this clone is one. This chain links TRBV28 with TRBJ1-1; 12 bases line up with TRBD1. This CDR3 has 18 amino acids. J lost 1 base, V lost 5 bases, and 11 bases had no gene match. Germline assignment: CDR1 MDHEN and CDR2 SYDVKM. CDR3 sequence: CASSAPSGTGGWNTEAFF. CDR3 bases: TGTGCCAGCAGTGCCCCTTCCGGGACAGGGGGCTGGAACACTGAAGCTTTCTTT. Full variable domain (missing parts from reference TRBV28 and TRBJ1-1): DVKVTQSSRYLVKRTGEKVFLECVQDMDHENMFWYRQDPGLGLRLIYFSYDVKMKEKGDIPEGYSVSREKKERFSLILESASTNQTSMYLCASSAPSGTGGWNTEAFFGQGTRLTVV.

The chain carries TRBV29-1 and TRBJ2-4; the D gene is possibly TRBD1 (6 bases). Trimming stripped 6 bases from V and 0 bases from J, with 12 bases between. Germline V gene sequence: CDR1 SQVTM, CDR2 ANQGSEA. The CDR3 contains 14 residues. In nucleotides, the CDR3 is TGCAGCGTGGGAGACAGGCAAGCCAAAAACATTCAGTACTTC. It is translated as CSVGDRQAKNIQYF.

CDR3 protein: CASSEGDRAAQETQYF. The CDR3 nucleotides are TGTGCCAGCAGCGAGGGAGACAGGGCGGCCCAAGAGACCCAGTACTTC. The V gene is TRBV9, the J gene TRBJ2-5, with 7 positions matching TRBD1. Germline V gene lookup returns CDR1 SGDLS and CDR2 YYNGEE. Unmatched junction bases numbered 9, after V lost 3 bases and J lost 1 base. This CDR3 spans 16 amino acids. The complete variable domain, with remaining parts taken from reference TRBV9 and TRBJ2-5, reads DSGVTQTPKHLITATGQRVTLRCSPRSGDLSVYWYQQSLDQGLQFLIQYYNGEERAKGNILERFSAQQFPDLHSELNLSSLELGDSALYFCASSEGDRAAQETQYFGPGTRLLVL.

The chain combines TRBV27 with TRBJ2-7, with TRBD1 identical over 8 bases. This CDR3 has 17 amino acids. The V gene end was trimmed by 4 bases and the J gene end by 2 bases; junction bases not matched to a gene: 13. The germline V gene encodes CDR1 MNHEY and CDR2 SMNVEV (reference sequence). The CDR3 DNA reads TGTGCCAGCAGTTCAGACCCAAGGACAGGGACACCCTACGAGCAGTACTTC. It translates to CASSSDPRTGTPYEQYF.

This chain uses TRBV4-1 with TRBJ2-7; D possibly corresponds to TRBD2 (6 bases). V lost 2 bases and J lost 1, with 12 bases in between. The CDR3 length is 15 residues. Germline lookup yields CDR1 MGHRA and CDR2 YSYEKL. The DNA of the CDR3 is TGCGCCAGCAGCCAAACGGAGGGGCGATCCTACGAGCAGTACTTC. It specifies CASSQTEGRSYEQYF.

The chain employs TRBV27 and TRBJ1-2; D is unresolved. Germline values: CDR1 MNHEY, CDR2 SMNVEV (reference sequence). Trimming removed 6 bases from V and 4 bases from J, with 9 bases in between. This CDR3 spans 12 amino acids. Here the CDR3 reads CASSLNGYGYTF. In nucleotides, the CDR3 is TGTGCCAGCAGCCTGAACGGCTATGGCTACACCTTC.

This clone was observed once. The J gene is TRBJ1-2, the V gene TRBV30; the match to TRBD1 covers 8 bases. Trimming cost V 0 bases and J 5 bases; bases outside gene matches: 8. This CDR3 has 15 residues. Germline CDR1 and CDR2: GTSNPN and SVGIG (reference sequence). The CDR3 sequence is CAWSVPGGDIYGYTF. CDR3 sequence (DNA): TGTGCCTGGAGTGTACCAGGGGGCGACATATATGGCTACACCTTC.

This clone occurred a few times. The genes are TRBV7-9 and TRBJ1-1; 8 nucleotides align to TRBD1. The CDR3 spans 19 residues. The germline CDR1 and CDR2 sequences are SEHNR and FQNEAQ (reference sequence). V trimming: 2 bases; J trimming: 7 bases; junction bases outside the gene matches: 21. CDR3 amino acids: CASSLSVNVGTGLAYEAFF. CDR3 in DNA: TGTGCCAGCAGCTTATCGGTCAATGTTGGGACAGGCCTTGCTTATGAAGCTTTCTTT.

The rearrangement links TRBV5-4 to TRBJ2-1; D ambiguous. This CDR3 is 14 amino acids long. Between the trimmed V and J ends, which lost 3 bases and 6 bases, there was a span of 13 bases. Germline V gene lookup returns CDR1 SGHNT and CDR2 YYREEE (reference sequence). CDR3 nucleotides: TGTGCCAGCAGCTATGGAGCATCGTCCAATGAGCAGTTCTTC. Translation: CASSYGASSNEQFF.

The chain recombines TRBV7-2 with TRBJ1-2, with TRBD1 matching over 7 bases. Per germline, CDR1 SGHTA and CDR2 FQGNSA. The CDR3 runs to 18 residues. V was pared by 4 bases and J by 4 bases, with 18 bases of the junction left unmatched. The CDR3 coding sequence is TGTGCCAGCAGCTCCCCGGGACAGTCCTCTATAAGCTCCTATGGCTACACCTTC. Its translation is CASSSPGQSSISSYGYTF.

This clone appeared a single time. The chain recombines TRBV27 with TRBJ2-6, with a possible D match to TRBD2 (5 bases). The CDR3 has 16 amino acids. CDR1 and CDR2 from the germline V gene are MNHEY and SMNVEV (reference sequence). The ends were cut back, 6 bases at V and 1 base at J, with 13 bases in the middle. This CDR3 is CASRPNTGSGANVLTF. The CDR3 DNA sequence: TGTGCCAGCAGACCAAATACGGGGTCTGGGGCCAACGTCCTGACTTTC.

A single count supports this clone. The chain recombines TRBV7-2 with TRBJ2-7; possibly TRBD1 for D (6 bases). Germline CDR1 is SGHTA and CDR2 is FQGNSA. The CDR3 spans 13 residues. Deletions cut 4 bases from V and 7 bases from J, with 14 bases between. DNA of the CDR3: TGTGCCAGCAGCTCGAAACAGGGTTTTGAGCAGTACTTC. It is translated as CASSSKQGFEQYF.